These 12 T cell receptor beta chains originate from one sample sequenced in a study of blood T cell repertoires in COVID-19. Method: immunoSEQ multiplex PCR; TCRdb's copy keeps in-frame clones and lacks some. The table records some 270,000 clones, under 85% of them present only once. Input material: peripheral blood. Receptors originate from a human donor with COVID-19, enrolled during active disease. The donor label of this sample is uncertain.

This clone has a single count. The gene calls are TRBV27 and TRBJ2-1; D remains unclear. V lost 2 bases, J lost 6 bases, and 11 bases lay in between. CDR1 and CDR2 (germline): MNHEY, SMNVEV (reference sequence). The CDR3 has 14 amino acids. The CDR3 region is CASSLKGGGNEQFF. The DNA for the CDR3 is TGTGCCAGCAGTTTAAAAGGTGGCGGCAATGAGCAGTTCTTC.

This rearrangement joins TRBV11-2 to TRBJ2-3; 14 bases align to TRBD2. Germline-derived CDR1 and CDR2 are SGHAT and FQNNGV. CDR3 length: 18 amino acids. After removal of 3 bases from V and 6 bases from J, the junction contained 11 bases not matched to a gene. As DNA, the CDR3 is TGTGCCAGCAGCTTTATGCCGGGACTAGCGGGAGTTATCGATACGCAGTATTTT. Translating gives CASSFMPGLAGVIDTQYF.

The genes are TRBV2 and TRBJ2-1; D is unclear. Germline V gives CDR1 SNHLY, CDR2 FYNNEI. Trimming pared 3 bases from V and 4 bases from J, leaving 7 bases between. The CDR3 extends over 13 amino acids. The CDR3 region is CASSEAVYNEQFF. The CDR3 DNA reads TGTGCCAGCAGTGAGGCAGTATACAATGAGCAGTTCTTC.

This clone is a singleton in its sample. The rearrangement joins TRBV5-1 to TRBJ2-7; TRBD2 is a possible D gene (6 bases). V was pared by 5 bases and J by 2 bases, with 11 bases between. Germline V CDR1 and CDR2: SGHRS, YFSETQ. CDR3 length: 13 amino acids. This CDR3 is CASRQGGTYEQYF. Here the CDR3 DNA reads TGCGCCAGCAGGCAGGGAGGAACCTACGAGCAGTACTTC.

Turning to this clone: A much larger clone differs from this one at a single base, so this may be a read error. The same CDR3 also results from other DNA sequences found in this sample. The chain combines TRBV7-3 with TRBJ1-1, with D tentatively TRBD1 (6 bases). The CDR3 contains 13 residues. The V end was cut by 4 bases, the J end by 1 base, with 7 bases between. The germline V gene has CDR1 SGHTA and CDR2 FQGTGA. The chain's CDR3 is CASSSTGNTEAFF. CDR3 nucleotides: TGTGCCAGCAGCTCGACAGGGAACACTGAAGCTTTCTTT. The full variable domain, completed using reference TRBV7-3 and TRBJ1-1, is GAGVSQTPSNKVTEKGKYVELRCDPISGHTALYWYRQSLGQGPEFLIYFQGTGAADDSGLPNDRFFAVRPEGSVSTLKIQRTERGDSAVYLCASSSTGNTEAFFGQGTRLTVV.

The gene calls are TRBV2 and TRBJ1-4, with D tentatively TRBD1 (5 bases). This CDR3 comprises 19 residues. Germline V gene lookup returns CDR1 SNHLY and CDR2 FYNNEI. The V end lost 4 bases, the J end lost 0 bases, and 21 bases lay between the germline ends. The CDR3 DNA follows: TGTGCCAGCAGTGGACGGACGGACACAGAATATGCAACTAATGAAAAACTGTTTTTT. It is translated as CASSGRTDTEYATNEKLFF.

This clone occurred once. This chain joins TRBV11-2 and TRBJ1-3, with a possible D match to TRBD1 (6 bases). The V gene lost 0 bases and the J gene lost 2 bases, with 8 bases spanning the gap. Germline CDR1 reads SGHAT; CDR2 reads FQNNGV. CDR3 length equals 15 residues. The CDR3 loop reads CASSLERTAGNTIYF. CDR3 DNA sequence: TGTGCCAGCAGCTTAGAGCGGACAGCTGGAAACACCATATATTTT.

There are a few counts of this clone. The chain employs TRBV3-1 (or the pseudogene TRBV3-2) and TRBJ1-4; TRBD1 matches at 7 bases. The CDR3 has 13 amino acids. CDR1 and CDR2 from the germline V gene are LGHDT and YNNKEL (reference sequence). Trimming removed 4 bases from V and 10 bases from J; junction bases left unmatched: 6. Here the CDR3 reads CASSPTGVVKLFF. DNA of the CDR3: TGTGCCAGCAGCCCAACAGGGGTGGTAAAACTGTTTTTT.

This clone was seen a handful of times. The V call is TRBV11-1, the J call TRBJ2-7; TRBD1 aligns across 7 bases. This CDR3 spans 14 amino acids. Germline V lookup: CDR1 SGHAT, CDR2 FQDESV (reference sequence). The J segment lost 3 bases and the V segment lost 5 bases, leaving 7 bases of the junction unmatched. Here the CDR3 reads CASSPTGTHYEQYF. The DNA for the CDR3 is TGTGCCAGCAGCCCGACAGGGACGCACTACGAGCAGTACTTC.

CDR3 residues: CASAVASGRVNEQFF. The CDR3, as DNA: TGTGCCAGCGCTGTGGCTAGCGGGAGAGTCAATGAGCAGTTCTTC. The chain has TRBV2 and TRBJ2-1; 10 bases map to TRBD2. CDR3 size: 15 residues. Germline CDR1 is SNHLY and CDR2 is FYNNEI. V lost 8 bases, J lost 6 bases, and 10 bases stayed unmatched.

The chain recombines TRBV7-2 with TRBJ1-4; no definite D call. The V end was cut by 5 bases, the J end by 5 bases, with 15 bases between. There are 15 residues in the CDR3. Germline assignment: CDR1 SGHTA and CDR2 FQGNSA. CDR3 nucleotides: TGTGCCAGCAGCCCAACGGGGATTCTGAATGAAAAACTGTTTTTT. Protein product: CASSPTGILNEKLFF.

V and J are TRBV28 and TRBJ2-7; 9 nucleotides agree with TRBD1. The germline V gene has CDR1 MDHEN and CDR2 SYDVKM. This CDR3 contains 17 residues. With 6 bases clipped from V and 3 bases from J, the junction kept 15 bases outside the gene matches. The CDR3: CASSPHGSGTGLYEQYF. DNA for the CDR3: TGTGCCAGCAGCCCCCATGGGTCCGGGACAGGGCTCTACGAGCAGTACTTC. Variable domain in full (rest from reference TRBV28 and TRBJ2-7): DVKVTQSSRYLVKRTGEKVFLECVQDMDHENMFWYRQDPGLGLRLIYFSYDVKMKEKGDIPEGYSVSREKKERFSLILESASTNQTSMYLCASSPHGSGTGLYEQYFGPGTRLTVT.